These 17 T cell receptor beta chains came from one sample sequenced in a study of read filtering for tumor transcriptome and immune sequencing (TCRdb year 2020). The sample was run on an Illumina HiSeq 4000. The Immunoverse kit was used to build TCR libraries from roughly 370 ng RNA, with molecular barcoded adaptors covering alpha/delta and beta/gamma chains. The public reads were run again by TCRdb, first through fastp at Q25 and then through MiXCR, and only productive beta chains were kept. A single entry per CDR3 protein holds the most common genes and DNA from its merged rows. The sample table contains around 30,000 distinct CDR3 sequences; only one count was recorded for about 18% of them. Roughly 17% of the sample is taken by the ten largest. Material: a population of CD138-negative cells sorted from bone marrow. This specimen's cell subset or site label, interpreted: bone marrow mononuclear cells depleted of CD138+ plasma/myeloma cells by negative magnetic selection. These receptor sequences come from a donor aged 40 or older with multiple myeloma.

The genes are TRBV24-1 and TRBJ1-5, with D perhaps TRBD1 (5 bases). Germline V gene data show CDR1 as KGHDR and CDR2 as SFDVKD. Trimming stripped 4 bases from V and 7 bases from J, with 13 bases between. The CDR3 contains 14 residues. CDR3 DNA sequence: TGTGCCACCAGTGAGGAGGGGACCGCGCAGCCCCAGCATTTT. It codes for CATSEEGTAQPQHF.

The V gene is TRBV5-4, the J gene TRBJ2-7, with TRBD2 matching 11 bases. The CDR3 is 18 residues long. The V segment lost 4 bases and the J segment 2 bases; nucleotides outside the gene matches: 14. In germline, CDR1 is SGHNT, CDR2 YYREEE (reference sequence). This CDR3 is CASSQTRMLAGGAYEQYF. In nucleotides, the CDR3 is TGTGCCAGCAGCCAGACACGGATGCTAGCGGGAGGTGCCTACGAGCAGTACTTC. The full variable domain, with the rest looked up from reference TRBV5-4 and TRBJ2-7, is ETGVTQSPTHLIKTRGQQVTLRCSSQSGHNTVSWYQQALGQGPQFIFQYYREEENGRGNFPPRFSGLQFPNYSSELNVNALELDDSALYLCASSQTRMLAGGAYEQYFGPGTRLTVT.

This clonotype was observed many times. V gene TRBV19 combines with J gene TRBJ2-3, with D possibly being TRBD1 (5 bases). With 10 bases removed from V and 1 base from J, the gap between germline ends came to 9 bases. Germline V CDR1 and CDR2: LNHDA, SQIVND (reference sequence). The CDR3 runs 12 residues. The CDR3 reads CATETGTDTQYF. CDR3 nucleotides: TGTGCCACCGAGACAGGCACAGATACGCAGTATTTT.

This clonotype was recorded at least ten times. V is TRBV10-3 and J is TRBJ2-5; 9 bases match TRBD2. CDR1 ENHRY and CDR2 SYGVKD come from the germline V gene. The V gene end was trimmed by 9 bases and the J gene end by 4 bases; junction bases not matched to a gene: 6. The CDR3 runs to 13 residues. The CDR3 sequence is CAINSGRGETQYF. The CDR3 bases are TGTGCCATAAATAGCGGGAGAGGAGAGACCCAGTACTTC.

This clonotype was seen many times. The chain is built from TRBV11-3 and TRBJ2-7; a possible D gene is TRBD1 (5 bases). The CDR3 runs 13 residues. Trimming removed 3 bases at V and 3 bases at J, with 9 bases between. Germline V lookup: CDR1 SGHNT, CDR2 YENEEA. The CDR3 sequence: CASSFRQGYEQYF. The CDR3 DNA follows: TGTGCCAGCAGCTTTCGGCAGGGCTACGAGCAGTACTTC.

This clonotype has a count of ten or more. This chain links TRBV12-3 or TRBV12-4 with TRBJ2-3, with 8 bases identical to TRBD2. The CDR3 runs 15 residues. The V and J ends lost 3 bases and 5 bases, in that order; junction bases with no gene match: 7. The CDR3 sequence is CASSFSRGGKDTQYF. The CDR3 region has the DNA TGTGCCAGCAGTTTTTCCCGGGGGGGCAAAGATACGCAGTATTTT.

This clonotype has more than one count but fewer than ten. This chain uses TRBV7-2 with TRBJ2-5; weak D call: TRBD2 (7 bases). Germline V gene sequence: CDR1 SGHTA, CDR2 FQGNSA. The V and J ends lost 3 bases and 2 bases respectively, with 13 bases between them. The CDR3 totals 15 residues. The CDR3 region has the DNA TGTGCCAGCAGCTTCCGCGGGGGCCTGCAAGAGACCCAGTACTTC. Amino acid sequence: CASSFRGGLQETQYF.

The CDR3 region is CASRLTGLEQYF. In DNA, the CDR3 is TGTGCCAGCAGGTTGACAGGGCTCGAGCAGTACTTC. J is TRBJ2-7 and V is TRBV12-3 or TRBV12-4, with 7 bases lining up with TRBD1. The CDR3 is 12 residues long. Losses at the gene ends were 6 bases for V and 6 bases for J; bases not matched to a gene: 5.

This clonotype was counted a single time. Since a much larger clone is just one base distant, this may be a read error. The chain has TRBV29-1 and TRBJ2-3, with D perhaps TRBD2 (6 bases). The CDR3 totals 13 residues. Looked up from germline, CDR1 is SQVTM and CDR2 is ANQGSEA. Trimming took off 7 bases at V and 2 bases at J, with 13 bases between the two ends. CDR3: CSDASGVTDTQYF. CDR3 in DNA: TGCAGCGACGCTTCGGGAGTCACAGATACGCAGTATTTT.

In its sample, this clonotype was seen many times. V usage is TRBV20-1 and J usage is TRBJ2-3; the D call may be TRBD1 or TRBD2 (6 bases each). Trimming took 0 bases from V and 3 from J, leaving 16 bases between them. Germline V gene sequence: CDR1 DFQATT, CDR2 SNEGSKA (reference sequence). The CDR3 contains 16 residues. CDR3 bases: TGCAGTGCTAGAGAGGGGGCGGCCCGGGGGACAGATACGCAGTATTTT. It specifies CSAREGAARGTDTQYF.

Comment on this clonotype: It differs at one base from a far larger clone, so likely a read error. The chain couples TRBV6-5 to TRBJ2-1, with TRBD2 as a possible D gene (5 bases). V lost 5 bases and J lost 9, with 20 bases in between. This CDR3 is built from 15 residues. Germline V gene data show CDR1 as MNHEY and CDR2 as SVGAGI. The CDR3 loop reads CASSAMGSRIGEQFF. As DNA, the CDR3 is TGTGCCAGCAGTGCCATGGGGAGCAGGATCGGTGAGCAGTTCTTC.

This clonotype has just a few counts. Being one base from a much bigger clone, this may be a read error. This chain uses TRBV20-1 with TRBJ2-3; 9 bases line up with TRBD2. This CDR3 region has 14 residues. Germline V CDR1 and CDR2: DFQATT, SNEGSKA (reference sequence). The CDR3 nucleotides read TGCTGTGCTAGGCGGGGGGGTACAAGCGGTACGCAGTATTTT. Amino acids: CCARRGGTSGTQYF.

This clonotype was recorded many times. The V call is TRBV7-3, the J call TRBJ2-3; D unresolved. The CDR3 runs 13 residues. V was trimmed by 5 bases and J by 5 bases, leaving 11 bases between them. CDR1 and CDR2 (germline): SGHTA, FQGTGA. CDR3 bases: TGTGCCAGCAGCGTCTCGGTGAGAGATACGCAGTATTTT. It yields the protein CASSVSVRDTQYF.

This clonotype was counted many times. V usage is TRBV6-5 and J usage is TRBJ2-1; the D gene is possibly TRBD2 (5 bases). CDR3 length: 16 residues. Germline loops: CDR1 MNHEY, CDR2 SVGAGI. Deletions cut 0 bases from V and 0 bases from J, with 9 bases between. Here the CDR3 reads CASSYSPADSYNEQFF. DNA for the CDR3: TGTGCCAGCAGTTACTCGCCAGCGGACTCCTACAATGAGCAGTTCTTC.

In this sample, this clonotype turned up many times. The V gene is TRBV5-6, the J gene TRBJ2-1, with D perhaps TRBD1 (5 bases). Trimming left V 0 bases short and J 10 bases short, with 17 bases between. The CDR3 length is 15 residues. Germline V gene lookup returns CDR1 SGHDT and CDR2 YYEEEE. The DNA for the CDR3 is TGTGCCAGCAGCTTGGGACAGACAATAAATGACGAGCAGTTCTTC. Protein product: CASSLGQTINDEQFF.

The table lists this clonotype with a few counts. The chain employs TRBV20-1 and TRBJ2-5; a possible D gene is TRBD1 (5 bases). V gave up 6 bases and J gave up 4 bases, with 12 bases separating them. The CDR3 runs 12 residues. Per the germline V gene, CDR1 is DFQATT and CDR2 is SNEGSKA (reference sequence). In DNA, the CDR3 is TGCAGTGCCAGACAGCTCGTAGAGACCCAGTACTTC. It is translated as CSARQLVETQYF.

This clonotype was seen at least ten times. The V call is TRBV27, the J call TRBJ1-1; D is unclear. Looked up from germline, CDR1 is MNHEY and CDR2 is SMNVEV (reference sequence). The CDR3 is 14 residues long. V lost 8 bases and J 5 bases, leaving 18 bases between the germline ends. The CDR3 is CASYHIAGETEAFF. Written as DNA, the CDR3 is TGTGCCAGCTATCACATCGCGGGAGAGACTGAAGCTTTCTTT.